The 9 T cell receptor beta chains listed next were all sequenced from one sample in a study of tumor and adjacent non-tumor tissue in lung cancer. The library came from three nested PCR rounds adapted from ARM-PCR protocols. TCRdb analysed the multiplex PCR reads with MiXCR anew, one entry per CDR3 protein. Of approximately 120,000 distinct CDR3 sequences listed, 66% were seen once; the top ten hold 9.5% to 15%. The template was RNA from unsorted bulk tissue. Sequences were obtained from lung tumor tissue. The receptors were sampled from a man in his thirties or forties with non-small cell lung cancer.

This clonotype has ten or more counts. The chain joins TRBV29-1 to TRBJ1-1, with 10 bases identical to TRBD1. The CDR3 runs to 15 residues. The junction had 8 bases not matched to a gene; V was cut back by 5 bases and J by 2 bases. Germline V gene data show CDR1 as SQVTM and CDR2 as ANQGSEA. The CDR3 nucleotides are TGCAGCGTTAATTTGCGGGACAGGGGAAACACTGAAGCTTTCTTT. Its protein is CSVNLRDRGNTEAFF.

This clonotype has ten or more counts. This sequence joins TRBV20-1 and TRBJ1-1; possible D gene TRBD1, 5 bases. Trimming removed 3 bases from V and 5 bases from J, with 13 bases in between. The CDR3 sequence is 13 residues long. CDR1 is DFQATT and CDR2 is SNEGSKA in the germline V gene (reference sequence). The CDR3 region is CSASQQVRTEAFF. CDR3 nucleotide sequence: TGCAGTGCTAGCCAACAGGTACGGACTGAAGCTTTCTTT.

A remark on this clonotype: A read error is possible here, since a much larger clone lies one base away. The V and J genes are TRBV24-1 and TRBJ2-1; 9 nucleotides align to TRBD1. The CDR3 loop spans 14 amino acids. CDR1 and CDR2 (germline): KGHDR, SFDVKD. In nucleotides, the CDR3 is TGTGCCGCCAGACAGGGGGGATTTAGGAATGAGCAGTTCTTC. Protein product: CAARQGGFRNEQFF.

This clonotype was picked up a small number of times. V usage is TRBV30 and J usage is TRBJ2-2; 8 bases are shared with TRBD1. Germline trimming cut 2 bases from V and 7 bases from J; bases unmatched to any gene: 6. There are 14 residues in the CDR3. The germline V gene has CDR1 GTSNPN and CDR2 SVGIG (reference sequence). Here the CDR3 reads CAWSPGGINGELFF. The CDR3 coding sequence is TGTGCCTGGAGTCCAGGGGGCATTAACGGGGAGCTGTTTTTT. Supplemented by reference TRBV30 and TRBJ2-2, the full variable domain reads SQTIHQWPATLVQPVGSPLSLECTVEGTSNPNLYWYRQAAGRGLQLLFYSVGIGQISSEVPQNLSASRPQDRQFILSSKKLLLSDSGFYLCAWSPGGINGELFFGEGSRLTVL.

Turning to this clonotype: Because it lacks the conserved phenylalanine or tryptophan at the end, this CDR3 is likely a read error. J is TRBJ2-3 and V is TRBV11-3, with 8 bases fitting TRBD2. V was clipped by 6 bases and J by 6 bases; unmatched bases: 11. CDR1 SGHNT and CDR2 YENEEA come from the germline V gene. The CDR3 length is 15 residues. The DNA for the CDR3 is TGTGCCAGCAGTCCCCCCCGCGGGGGGCTGGATACGCAGTATTTA. It specifies CASSPPRGGLDTQYL.

On this clonotype: Sequence at one end of the junction differs from germline and may be a read error. The chain joins TRBV5-5 to TRBJ1-1, with D perhaps TRBD1 (6 bases). Germline-derived CDR1 and CDR2 are SGHKS and YYEKEE (reference sequence). This CDR3 comprises 14 residues. The CDR3 protein is CASILWGLGTEAFF. CDR3 coding DNA: TGTGCCAGCATCTTGTGGGGGCTGGGCACTGAAGCTTTCTTT.

Turning to this clonotype: A clone one base away is much larger, so this may be a read error. The V gene is TRBV5-4, the J gene TRBJ2-1; 7 nucleotides line up with TRBD2. The CDR3 runs to 16 residues. Germline loops: CDR1 SGHNT, CDR2 YYREEE (reference sequence). CDR3 region: CASSFRAGASYSEQFF. The CDR3 bases are TGTGCCAGCAGCTTTAGGGCGGGAGCCTCCTACAGTGAGCAGTTCTTC.

Note on this clonotype: With a much larger clone just one base away, this may be a read error. The V gene is TRBV5-6, the J gene TRBJ1-5; D gene uncertain. Looked up from germline, CDR1 is SGHDT and CDR2 is YYEEEE. The CDR3 is 13 residues long. CDR3 DNA sequence: TGTGCCAGCAGCCCGGACCCAAATCAGTCCCAGCATTTT. This gives the protein CASSPDPNQSQHF.

In the case of this clonotype: Given a much more abundant clone one base away, this may be a read error. The V gene is TRBV6-2 or TRBV6-3, the J gene TRBJ1-1; the match to TRBD1 covers 7 bases. The CDR3 loop spans 13 amino acids. The germline CDR1 and CDR2 sequences are MNHEY and SVGEGT. The CDR3: CASSRDSRTEALF. The CDR3 nucleotides read TGTGCCAGCAGCCGGGACAGCCGGACTGAAGCTCTCTTT.